Listed below are T cell receptor beta chains from one sample, sequenced in a study of blood T cell repertoires in COVID-19. The data were produced by immunoSEQ multiplex PCR, yet TCRdb's version contains in-frame clones alone and is incomplete. This sample has under 200,000 clones; around 80% occur once, and the top ten carry 15% to 20%. The source material was PBMCs or T cells enriched from blood (not recorded which). The receptors stem from a woman in her 70s in a cohort exposed to, infected with or recovered from COVID-19 (not recorded which). The CDR3 runs from the conserved cysteine through the conserved F or W. The D gene is left open where the match is weak. Rows may omit the clone size; those that give it use once, few, many or a size class.

>TRBJ2-1|.|TRBD2|TRBV9
TGTGCCAGCAGCGCTACTAGCGGGAGTTATCTAGAGCAGTTCTTC
CASSATSGSYLEQFF
>TRBJ1-1|.|TRBD1|TRBV7-9
TGTGCCAGCAGCTTGTGGGCCGGGACAGGGGGCACTGAAGCTTTCTTT
CASSLWAGTGGTEAFF
>TRBJ1-1|.|TRBD1|TRBV7-3
TGTGCCAGCAGCGCTCAAGGGGGCTCGAGAACTGAAGCTTTCTTT
CASSAQGGSRTEAFF
>TRBJ1-1|.|.|TRBV7-9
TGTGCCAGCAGCTTACCGGGACACCCGGGGACTGAAGCTTTCTTT
CASSLPGHPGTEAFF
>TRBJ1-1|.|.|TRBV12-3/TRBV12-4
TGTGCCAGCAGTTTGGCGGGGGGCACTGAAGCTTTCTTT
CASSLAGGTEAFF
>TRBJ2-1|.|TRBD2|TRBV9
TGTGCCAGCAGCGTAACGACTAGCGGGAGGGGCTACAATGAGCAGTTCTTC
CASSVTTSGRGYNEQFF
>TRBJ2-1|few|TRBD2|TRBV7-9
TGTGCCAGCAGCACGAGCGGGAGGGGGATTGGGAGGTCCTACAATGAGCAGTTCTTC
CASSTSGRGIGRSYNEQFF
>TRBJ1-1|.|TRBD1|TRBV12-3/TRBV12-4
TGTGCCAGCAGGGGACAGGGCGCAGCTTTCTTT
CASRGQGAAFF
>TRBJ2-3|.|.|TRBV14
TGTGCCAGCAGCCAAGGGGCGGGGTCCTCCACAGATACGCAGTATTTT
CASSQGAGSSTDTQYF
>TRBJ1-1|.|.|TRBV7-2
TGTGCCAGCAGCTCCCAGAGAGGCCGGACTGAAGCTTTCTTT
CASSSQRGRTEAFF
>TRBJ2-1|.|.|TRBV6-1
TGTGCCAGCAGTGAATTTGGCAGTTCCTCCTACAATGAGCAGTTCTTC
CASSEFGSSSYNEQFF
>TRBJ2-7|.|TRBD2|TRBV11-2
TGTGCCAGCAGCTGGGAGCGGGGAACCTACGAGCAGTACTTC
CASSWERGTYEQYF
>TRBJ2-7|.|.|TRBV28
TGTGCCAGCAGTAGCCCGGGGGGCGGGCCCTACGAGCAGTACTTC
CASSSPGGGPYEQYF
>TRBJ2-1|few|TRBD2|TRBV6-5
TGTGCCAGCACCCCAGGGACTAGCGGTGACAATGAGCAGTTCTTC
CASTPGTSGDNEQFF
>TRBJ1-2|.|TRBD1|TRBV24-1
TGTGCCACCAGTGAGACAGGGGGCGGAAAAAACTATGGCTACACCTTC
CATSETGGGKNYGYTF
>TRBJ1-1|.|.|TRBV5-1
TGCGCCAGCAGCTTGAGTAGTTTGAACACTGAAGCTTTCTTT
CASSLSSLNTEAFF
>TRBJ2-1|.|.|TRBV9
TGTGCCAGCAGCGGATCCTCGGGACTTAGCTCCTACAATGAGCAGTTCTTC
CASSGSSGLSSYNEQFF
>TRBJ2-1|.|.|TRBV4-3
TGCGCCAGCAGCCAGCCCGGGACACCGGCCAATGAGCAGTTCTTC
CASSQPGTPANEQFF
>TRBJ1-3|.|TRBD1|TRBV12-3/TRBV12-4
TGTGCCAGTGGGGGACAGTTAGGCAACACCATATATTTT
CASGGQLGNTIYF